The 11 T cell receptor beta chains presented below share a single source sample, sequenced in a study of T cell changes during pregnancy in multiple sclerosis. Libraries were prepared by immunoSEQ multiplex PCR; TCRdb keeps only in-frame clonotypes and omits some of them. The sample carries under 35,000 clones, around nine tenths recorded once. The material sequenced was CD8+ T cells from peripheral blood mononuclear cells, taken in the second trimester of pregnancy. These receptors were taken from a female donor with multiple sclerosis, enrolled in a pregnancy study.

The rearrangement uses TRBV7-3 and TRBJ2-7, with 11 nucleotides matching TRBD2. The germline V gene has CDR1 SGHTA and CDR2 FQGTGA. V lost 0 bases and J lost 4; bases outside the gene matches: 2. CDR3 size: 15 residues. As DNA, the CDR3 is TGTGCCAGCAGCTTAACGGCTAGCGGGAGGTACGAGCAGTACTTC. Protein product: CASSLTASGRYEQYF.

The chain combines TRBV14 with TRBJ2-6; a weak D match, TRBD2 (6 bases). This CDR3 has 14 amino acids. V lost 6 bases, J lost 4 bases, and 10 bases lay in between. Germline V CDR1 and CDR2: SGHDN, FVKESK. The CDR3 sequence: CASREGLGANVLTF. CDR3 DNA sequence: TGTGCCAGCAGGGAGGGTCTGGGGGCCAACGTCCTGACTTTC. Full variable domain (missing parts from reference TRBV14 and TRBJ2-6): EAGVTQFPSHSVIEKGQTVTLRCDPISGHDNLYWYRRVMGKEIKFLLHFVKESKQDESGMPNNRFLAERTGGTYSTLKVQPAELEDSGVYFCASREGLGANVLTFGAGSRLTVL.

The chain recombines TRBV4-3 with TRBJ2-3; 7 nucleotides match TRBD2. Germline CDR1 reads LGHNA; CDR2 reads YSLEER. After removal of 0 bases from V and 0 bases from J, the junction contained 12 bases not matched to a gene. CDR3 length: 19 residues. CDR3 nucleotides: TGCGCCAGCAGCCAAGATATTTCGGGGGGAAACCCAAGCACAGATACGCAGTATTTT. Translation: CASSQDISGGNPSTDTQYF.

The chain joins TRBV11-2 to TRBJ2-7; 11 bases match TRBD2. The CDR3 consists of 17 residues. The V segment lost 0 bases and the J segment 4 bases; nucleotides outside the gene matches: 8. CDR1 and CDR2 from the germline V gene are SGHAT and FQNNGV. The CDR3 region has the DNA TGTGCCAGCAGCTTAGATGCTAGCGGGAGGAGATCTTACGAGCAGTACTTC. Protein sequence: CASSLDASGRRSYEQYF.

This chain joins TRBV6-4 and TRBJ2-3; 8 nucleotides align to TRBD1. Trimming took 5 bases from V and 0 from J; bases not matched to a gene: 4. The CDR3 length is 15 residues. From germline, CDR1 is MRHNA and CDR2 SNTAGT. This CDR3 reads CASSLTGGSTDTQYF. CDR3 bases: TGTGCCAGCAGTCTCACAGGGGGGAGCACAGATACGCAGTATTTT.

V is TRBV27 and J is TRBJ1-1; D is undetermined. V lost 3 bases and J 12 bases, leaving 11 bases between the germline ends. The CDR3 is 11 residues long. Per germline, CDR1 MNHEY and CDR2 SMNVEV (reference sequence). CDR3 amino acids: CASSFNGLTFF. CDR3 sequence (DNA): TGTGCCAGCAGTTTTAATGGGCTCACTTTCTTT.

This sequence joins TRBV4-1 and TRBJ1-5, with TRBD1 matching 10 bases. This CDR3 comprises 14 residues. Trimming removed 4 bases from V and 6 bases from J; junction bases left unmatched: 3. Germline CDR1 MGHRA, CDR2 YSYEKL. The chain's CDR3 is CASSRQGATQPQHF. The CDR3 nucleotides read TGCGCCAGCAGCCGACAGGGGGCTACTCAGCCCCAGCATTTT.

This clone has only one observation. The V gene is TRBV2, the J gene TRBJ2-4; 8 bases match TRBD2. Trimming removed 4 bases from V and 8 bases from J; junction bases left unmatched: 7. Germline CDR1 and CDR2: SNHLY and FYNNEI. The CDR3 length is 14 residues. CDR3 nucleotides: TGTGCCAGCAGTGGTGGGACTAGGAGTGACATTCAGTACTTC. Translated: CASSGGTRSDIQYF. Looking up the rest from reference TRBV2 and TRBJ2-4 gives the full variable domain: EPEVTQTPSHQVTQMGQEVILRCVPISNHLYFYWYRQILGQKVEFLVSFYNNEISEKSEIFDDQFSVERPDGSNFTLKIRSTKLEDSAMYFCASSGGTRSDIQYFGAGTRLSVL.

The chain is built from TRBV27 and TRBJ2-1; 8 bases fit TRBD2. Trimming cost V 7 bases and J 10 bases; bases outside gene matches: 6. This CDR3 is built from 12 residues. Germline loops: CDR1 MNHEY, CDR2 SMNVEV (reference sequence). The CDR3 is CASTSGYREQFF. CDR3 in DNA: TGTGCCAGCACTAGCGGGTACAGGGAGCAGTTCTTC.

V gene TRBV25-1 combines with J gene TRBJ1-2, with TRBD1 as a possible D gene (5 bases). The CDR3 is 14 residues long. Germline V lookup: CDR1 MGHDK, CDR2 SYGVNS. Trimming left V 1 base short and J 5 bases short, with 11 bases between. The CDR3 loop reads CASSESRAGYGYTF. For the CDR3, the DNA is TGTGCCAGCAGTGAATCTAGGGCAGGGTATGGCTACACCTTC.

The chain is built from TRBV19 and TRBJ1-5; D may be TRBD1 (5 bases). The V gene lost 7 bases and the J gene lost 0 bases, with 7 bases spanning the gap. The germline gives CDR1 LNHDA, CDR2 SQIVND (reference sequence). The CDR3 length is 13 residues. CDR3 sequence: CASTDNSNQPQHF. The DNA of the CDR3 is TGTGCCAGTACGGACAATAGCAATCAGCCCCAGCATTTT.